The 24 T cell receptor beta chains given below trace back to one sample, sequenced in a study of PD-1 blockade in classical Hodgkin lymphoma. Profiling relied on immunoSEQ multiplex PCR, and the TCRdb table lists in-frame clones only, not all of them. The sample lists roughly 100,000 clones; approximately 90% were seen once. Noted time point: cycle 4 day 1 (C4D1), after 6 weeks of nivolumab. Every single patient, without exception, relapsed after autologous stem cell transplantation, and brentuximab vedotin exposure varied. Sequencing used peripheral blood mononuclear cells (PBMCs), obtained before the fourth cycle of nivolumab. These TCRs come from a human donor with classical Hodgkin lymphoma.

The V and J genes are TRBV7-2 and TRBJ2-3; the match to TRBD2 covers 12 bases. V lost 5 bases to trimming and J lost 2 bases; unmatched junction nucleotides: 14. The CDR3 spans 19 residues. Looked up from germline, CDR1 is SGHTA and CDR2 is FQGNSA. CDR3 protein: CASSHATSGRRFFTDTQYF. CDR3 DNA: TGTGCCAGCAGCCACGCGACTAGCGGGAGACGATTTTTCACAGATACGCAGTATTTT.

V is TRBV6-5 and J is TRBJ1-1; D not certain. CDR1 MNHEY and CDR2 SVGAGI come from the germline V gene. Trimming removed 6 bases from V and 1 base from J, with 9 bases in between. The CDR3 length is 13 residues. The CDR3 DNA reads TGTGCCAGCAGGCTCCTCGCGAACACTGAAGCTTTCTTT. Residues: CASRLLANTEAFF.

This chain links TRBV4-2 with TRBJ1-6; D not certain. Germline CDR1 and CDR2: LGHNA and YNFKEQ. There are 11 residues in the CDR3. Trimming took off 0 bases at V and 14 bases at J, with 5 bases between the two ends. CDR3 coding DNA: TGTGCCAGCAGCCAAGATGGGGCCCTCCACTTT. It yields the protein CASSQDGALHF.

The chain links TRBV6-1 to TRBJ2-1, with 8 bases matching TRBD2. V was clipped by 2 bases and J by 1 base; unmatched bases: 10. CDR3 length: 18 residues. CDR1 and CDR2 (germline): MNHNS, SASEGT. The DNA for the CDR3 is TGTGCCAGCAGTGAAACCTATCTTTCTAGCGGGTCCTACAATGAGCAGTTCTTC. Translation gives CASSETYLSSGSYNEQFF.

The gene calls are TRBV19 and TRBJ2-7; no reliable D call. CDR3 length: 14 residues. Germline V gene lookup returns CDR1 LNHDA and CDR2 SQIVND (reference sequence). V was trimmed by 0 bases and J by 2 bases, leaving 8 bases between them. CDR3 bases: TGTGCCAGTAGTATAGAAGCGCTTACCTACGAGCAGTACTTC. Translation: CASSIEALTYEQYF.

V and J are TRBV4-3 and TRBJ2-3, with 7 bases aligning to TRBD2. Germline CDR1 is LGHNA and CDR2 is YSLEER. CDR3 length: 16 amino acids. V was clipped by 1 base and J by 2 bases; unmatched bases: 6. CDR3 DNA: TGCGCCAGCAGCCAAGGTATGCTAGCGGACACAGATACGCAGTATTTT. Translated: CASSQGMLADTDTQYF.

The V and J genes are TRBV6-6 and TRBJ1-4; TRBD1 agrees at 9 bases. Germline CDR1 is MNHNY and CDR2 is SVGAGI (reference sequence). This CDR3 is built from 15 residues. V dropped 0 bases and J dropped 8; count of bases not matched to a gene: 4. The CDR3 sequence is CASSYSWDREEKLFF. The CDR3 DNA sequence: TGTGCCAGCAGTTACTCCTGGGACAGGGAGGAAAAACTGTTTTTT.

J is TRBJ2-1 and V is TRBV13; D could derive from TRBD1 or TRBD2 (5 bases each). V gave up 5 bases and J gave up 7 bases, with 18 bases separating them. The CDR3 has 15 amino acids. Germline CDR1 PRHDT, CDR2 FYEKMQ (reference sequence). CDR3 amino acids: CASSQGPATGNEQFF. The CDR3 DNA follows: TGTGCCAGCAGCCAGGGCCCCGCGACGGGGAATGAGCAGTTCTTC.

The table lists this clone with a count of one. This chain links TRBV28 with TRBJ2-1; D may be TRBD1 (5 bases). Germline CDR1 MDHEN, CDR2 SYDVKM. Trimming removed 7 bases from V and 4 bases from J, with 23 bases in between. The CDR3 spans 17 residues. Here the CDR3 reads CASKGLRLGGPYNEQFF. The DNA of the CDR3 is TGTGCCAGCAAGGGGTTACGTTTGGGCGGTCCATACAATGAGCAGTTCTTC.

V is TRBV11-2 and J is TRBJ2-7; D gene unclear. V was pared by 7 bases and J by 0 bases, with 13 bases between. Per the germline V gene, CDR1 is SGHAT and CDR2 is FQNNGV. CDR3 length: 14 amino acids. The CDR3 sequence is CASTRAPSSYEQYF. CDR3 bases: TGTGCCAGCACCCGGGCCCCAAGCTCCTACGAGCAGTACTTC.

The rearrangement joins TRBV4-2 to TRBJ1-2, with D tentatively TRBD1 (5 bases). Germline CDR1 LGHNA, CDR2 YNFKEQ. Trimming took off 0 bases at V and 7 bases at J, with 24 bases between the two ends. The CDR3 is 18 residues long. Here the CDR3 reads CASSQERYKGIGSGGYTF. The CDR3 DNA sequence: TGTGCCAGCAGCCAAGAAAGATACAAGGGGATAGGATCTGGTGGCTACACCTTC.

The chain joins TRBV5-4 to TRBJ2-7, with D possibly called TRBD1 or TRBD2 (5 bases each). V was clipped by 1 base and J by 2 bases, with 7 bases between them. Germline V gene sequence: CDR1 SGHNT, CDR2 YYREEE (reference sequence). The CDR3 spans 13 residues. CDR3 nucleotide sequence: TGTGCCAGCAGCTTGATGGGGGCCTACGAGCAGTACTTC. It yields the protein CASSLMGAYEQYF.

The rearrangement links TRBV25-1 to TRBJ2-7; D gene ambiguous. Trimming removed 4 bases from V and 3 bases from J, with 7 bases in between. Germline loops: CDR1 MGHDK, CDR2 SYGVNS. CDR3 length: 12 residues. The CDR3 spells CASSGEIYEQYF. Here the CDR3 DNA reads TGTGCCAGCAGTGGAGAGATCTACGAGCAGTACTTC.

The V gene is TRBV7-6, the J gene TRBJ2-7, with D perhaps matching TRBD2 (5 bases). From germline, CDR1 is SGHVS and CDR2 FNYEAQ. The CDR3 is made up of 14 amino acids. V gave up 3 bases and J gave up 2 bases, with 11 bases separating them. The CDR3 is CASSFSGKTYEQYF. Written as DNA, the CDR3 is TGTGCCAGCAGCTTCTCCGGGAAAACCTACGAGCAGTACTTC.

This clone appeared once. This chain links TRBV2 with TRBJ2-5; D perhaps matches TRBD2 (6 bases). The germline V gene encodes CDR1 SNHLY and CDR2 FYNNEI. The V and J ends lost 3 bases and 5 bases respectively, with 13 bases between them. There are 14 residues in the CDR3. The CDR3 sequence: CASSEYGSQETQYF. The CDR3 nucleotides read TGTGCCAGCAGTGAGTACGGGAGCCAGGAGACCCAGTACTTC.

J is TRBJ2-2 and V is TRBV15, with D perhaps matching TRBD1 (6 bases). V lost 4 bases to trimming and J lost 3 bases, with 21 bases between them. This CDR3 region has 18 residues. The germline V gene encodes CDR1 LNHNV and CDR2 YYDKDF (reference sequence). CDR3 protein: CATSMGHLSDRDTGELFF. The CDR3 coding sequence is TGTGCCACCAGCATGGGACACCTTTCGGACAGAGACACCGGGGAGCTGTTTTTT.

The chain couples TRBV7-6 to TRBJ2-7, with 9 bases lining up with TRBD2. CDR3 size: 16 residues. Looked up from germline, CDR1 is SGHVS and CDR2 is FNYEAQ. The junction had 10 bases not matched to a gene; V was cut back by 5 bases and J by 2 bases. The DNA for the CDR3 is TGTGCCAGCAGCGTATTAGCGGGAGAGGTAACCTACGAGCAGTACTTC. Its protein is CASSVLAGEVTYEQYF.

As regards this clone: One end of the junction does not line up with germline, which may come from a read error. The chain has TRBV28 and TRBJ2-2; 8 nucleotides align to TRBD2. Germline CDR1 is MDHEN and CDR2 is SYDVKM. The CDR3 has 13 residues. CDR3 amino acids: CACSGGGTGELFF. The DNA of the CDR3 is TGTGCCTGCAGCGGGGGTGGCACCGGGGAGCTGTTTTTT.

In its sample, this clone was seen once. This sequence joins TRBV29-1 and TRBJ2-5; 12 bases are a match to TRBD1. J gave up 5 bases and V 4 bases, and 5 bases lay outside the gene matches. This CDR3 is built from 14 residues. Germline-derived CDR1 and CDR2 are SQVTM and ANQGSEA. For the CDR3, the DNA is TGCAGCGTTGGCGGGACAGGGGGCGCGGAGACCCAGTACTTC. Its translation is CSVGGTGGAETQYF.

CDR3: CASSYDRGDNQPQHF. The CDR3 DNA is TGTGCCAGCAGCTATGACAGGGGGGACAATCAGCCCCAGCATTTT. The chain uses TRBV5-4 and TRBJ1-5, with 9 bases aligning to TRBD1. Looked up from germline, CDR1 is SGHNT and CDR2 is YYREEE (reference sequence). J was trimmed by 3 bases and V by 3 bases; bases with no gene match: 4. The CDR3 runs to 15 residues.

The chain employs TRBV2 and TRBJ2-5; D is uncertain. Germline V CDR1 and CDR2: SNHLY, FYNNEI. V lost 5 bases to trimming and J lost 4 bases, with 2 bases between them. The CDR3 runs 10 residues. The chain's CDR3 is CASSRETQYF. The CDR3 bases are TGTGCCAGCAGTCGAGAGACCCAGTACTTC.

The CDR3 here is CASSASTGGPYEQYF. CDR3 nucleotide sequence: TGTGCCAGCAGCGCCTCGACAGGGGGCCCTTACGAGCAGTACTTC. V and J are TRBV9 and TRBJ2-7; 10 nucleotides align to TRBD1. Germline V CDR1 and CDR2: SGDLS, YYNGEE. Trimming cost V 3 bases and J 4 bases; bases outside gene matches: 7. The CDR3 runs 15 residues.

This clone was found a few times. J is TRBJ2-1 and V is TRBV9; D not resolved. The CDR3 consists of 14 residues. The V gene's germline CDR1 is SGDLS and CDR2 YYNGEE. The V end was cut by 0 bases, the J end by 7 bases, with 11 bases between. CDR3 nucleotides: TGTGCCAGCAGCGTAGTTGGAGCGCGGAATGAGCAGTTCTTC. Translated, it gives CASSVVGARNEQFF. The complete variable domain, with remaining parts taken from reference TRBV9 and TRBJ2-1, reads DSGVTQTPKHLITATGQRVTLRCSPRSGDLSVYWYQQSLDQGLQFLIQYYNGEERAKGNILERFSAQQFPDLHSELNLSSLELGDSALYFCASSVVGARNEQFFGPGTRLTVL.

This sequence joins TRBV6-1 and TRBJ2-2, with TRBD1 matching 8 bases. This CDR3 is 15 amino acids long. Per germline, CDR1 MNHNS and CDR2 SASEGT. V shed 7 bases and J 6 bases; nucleotides not matched to a gene: 10. For the CDR3, the DNA is TGTGCCAGCAATATGGACAGGGTGTCTTCCGGGGAGCTGTTTTTT. Translation: CASNMDRVSSGELFF.